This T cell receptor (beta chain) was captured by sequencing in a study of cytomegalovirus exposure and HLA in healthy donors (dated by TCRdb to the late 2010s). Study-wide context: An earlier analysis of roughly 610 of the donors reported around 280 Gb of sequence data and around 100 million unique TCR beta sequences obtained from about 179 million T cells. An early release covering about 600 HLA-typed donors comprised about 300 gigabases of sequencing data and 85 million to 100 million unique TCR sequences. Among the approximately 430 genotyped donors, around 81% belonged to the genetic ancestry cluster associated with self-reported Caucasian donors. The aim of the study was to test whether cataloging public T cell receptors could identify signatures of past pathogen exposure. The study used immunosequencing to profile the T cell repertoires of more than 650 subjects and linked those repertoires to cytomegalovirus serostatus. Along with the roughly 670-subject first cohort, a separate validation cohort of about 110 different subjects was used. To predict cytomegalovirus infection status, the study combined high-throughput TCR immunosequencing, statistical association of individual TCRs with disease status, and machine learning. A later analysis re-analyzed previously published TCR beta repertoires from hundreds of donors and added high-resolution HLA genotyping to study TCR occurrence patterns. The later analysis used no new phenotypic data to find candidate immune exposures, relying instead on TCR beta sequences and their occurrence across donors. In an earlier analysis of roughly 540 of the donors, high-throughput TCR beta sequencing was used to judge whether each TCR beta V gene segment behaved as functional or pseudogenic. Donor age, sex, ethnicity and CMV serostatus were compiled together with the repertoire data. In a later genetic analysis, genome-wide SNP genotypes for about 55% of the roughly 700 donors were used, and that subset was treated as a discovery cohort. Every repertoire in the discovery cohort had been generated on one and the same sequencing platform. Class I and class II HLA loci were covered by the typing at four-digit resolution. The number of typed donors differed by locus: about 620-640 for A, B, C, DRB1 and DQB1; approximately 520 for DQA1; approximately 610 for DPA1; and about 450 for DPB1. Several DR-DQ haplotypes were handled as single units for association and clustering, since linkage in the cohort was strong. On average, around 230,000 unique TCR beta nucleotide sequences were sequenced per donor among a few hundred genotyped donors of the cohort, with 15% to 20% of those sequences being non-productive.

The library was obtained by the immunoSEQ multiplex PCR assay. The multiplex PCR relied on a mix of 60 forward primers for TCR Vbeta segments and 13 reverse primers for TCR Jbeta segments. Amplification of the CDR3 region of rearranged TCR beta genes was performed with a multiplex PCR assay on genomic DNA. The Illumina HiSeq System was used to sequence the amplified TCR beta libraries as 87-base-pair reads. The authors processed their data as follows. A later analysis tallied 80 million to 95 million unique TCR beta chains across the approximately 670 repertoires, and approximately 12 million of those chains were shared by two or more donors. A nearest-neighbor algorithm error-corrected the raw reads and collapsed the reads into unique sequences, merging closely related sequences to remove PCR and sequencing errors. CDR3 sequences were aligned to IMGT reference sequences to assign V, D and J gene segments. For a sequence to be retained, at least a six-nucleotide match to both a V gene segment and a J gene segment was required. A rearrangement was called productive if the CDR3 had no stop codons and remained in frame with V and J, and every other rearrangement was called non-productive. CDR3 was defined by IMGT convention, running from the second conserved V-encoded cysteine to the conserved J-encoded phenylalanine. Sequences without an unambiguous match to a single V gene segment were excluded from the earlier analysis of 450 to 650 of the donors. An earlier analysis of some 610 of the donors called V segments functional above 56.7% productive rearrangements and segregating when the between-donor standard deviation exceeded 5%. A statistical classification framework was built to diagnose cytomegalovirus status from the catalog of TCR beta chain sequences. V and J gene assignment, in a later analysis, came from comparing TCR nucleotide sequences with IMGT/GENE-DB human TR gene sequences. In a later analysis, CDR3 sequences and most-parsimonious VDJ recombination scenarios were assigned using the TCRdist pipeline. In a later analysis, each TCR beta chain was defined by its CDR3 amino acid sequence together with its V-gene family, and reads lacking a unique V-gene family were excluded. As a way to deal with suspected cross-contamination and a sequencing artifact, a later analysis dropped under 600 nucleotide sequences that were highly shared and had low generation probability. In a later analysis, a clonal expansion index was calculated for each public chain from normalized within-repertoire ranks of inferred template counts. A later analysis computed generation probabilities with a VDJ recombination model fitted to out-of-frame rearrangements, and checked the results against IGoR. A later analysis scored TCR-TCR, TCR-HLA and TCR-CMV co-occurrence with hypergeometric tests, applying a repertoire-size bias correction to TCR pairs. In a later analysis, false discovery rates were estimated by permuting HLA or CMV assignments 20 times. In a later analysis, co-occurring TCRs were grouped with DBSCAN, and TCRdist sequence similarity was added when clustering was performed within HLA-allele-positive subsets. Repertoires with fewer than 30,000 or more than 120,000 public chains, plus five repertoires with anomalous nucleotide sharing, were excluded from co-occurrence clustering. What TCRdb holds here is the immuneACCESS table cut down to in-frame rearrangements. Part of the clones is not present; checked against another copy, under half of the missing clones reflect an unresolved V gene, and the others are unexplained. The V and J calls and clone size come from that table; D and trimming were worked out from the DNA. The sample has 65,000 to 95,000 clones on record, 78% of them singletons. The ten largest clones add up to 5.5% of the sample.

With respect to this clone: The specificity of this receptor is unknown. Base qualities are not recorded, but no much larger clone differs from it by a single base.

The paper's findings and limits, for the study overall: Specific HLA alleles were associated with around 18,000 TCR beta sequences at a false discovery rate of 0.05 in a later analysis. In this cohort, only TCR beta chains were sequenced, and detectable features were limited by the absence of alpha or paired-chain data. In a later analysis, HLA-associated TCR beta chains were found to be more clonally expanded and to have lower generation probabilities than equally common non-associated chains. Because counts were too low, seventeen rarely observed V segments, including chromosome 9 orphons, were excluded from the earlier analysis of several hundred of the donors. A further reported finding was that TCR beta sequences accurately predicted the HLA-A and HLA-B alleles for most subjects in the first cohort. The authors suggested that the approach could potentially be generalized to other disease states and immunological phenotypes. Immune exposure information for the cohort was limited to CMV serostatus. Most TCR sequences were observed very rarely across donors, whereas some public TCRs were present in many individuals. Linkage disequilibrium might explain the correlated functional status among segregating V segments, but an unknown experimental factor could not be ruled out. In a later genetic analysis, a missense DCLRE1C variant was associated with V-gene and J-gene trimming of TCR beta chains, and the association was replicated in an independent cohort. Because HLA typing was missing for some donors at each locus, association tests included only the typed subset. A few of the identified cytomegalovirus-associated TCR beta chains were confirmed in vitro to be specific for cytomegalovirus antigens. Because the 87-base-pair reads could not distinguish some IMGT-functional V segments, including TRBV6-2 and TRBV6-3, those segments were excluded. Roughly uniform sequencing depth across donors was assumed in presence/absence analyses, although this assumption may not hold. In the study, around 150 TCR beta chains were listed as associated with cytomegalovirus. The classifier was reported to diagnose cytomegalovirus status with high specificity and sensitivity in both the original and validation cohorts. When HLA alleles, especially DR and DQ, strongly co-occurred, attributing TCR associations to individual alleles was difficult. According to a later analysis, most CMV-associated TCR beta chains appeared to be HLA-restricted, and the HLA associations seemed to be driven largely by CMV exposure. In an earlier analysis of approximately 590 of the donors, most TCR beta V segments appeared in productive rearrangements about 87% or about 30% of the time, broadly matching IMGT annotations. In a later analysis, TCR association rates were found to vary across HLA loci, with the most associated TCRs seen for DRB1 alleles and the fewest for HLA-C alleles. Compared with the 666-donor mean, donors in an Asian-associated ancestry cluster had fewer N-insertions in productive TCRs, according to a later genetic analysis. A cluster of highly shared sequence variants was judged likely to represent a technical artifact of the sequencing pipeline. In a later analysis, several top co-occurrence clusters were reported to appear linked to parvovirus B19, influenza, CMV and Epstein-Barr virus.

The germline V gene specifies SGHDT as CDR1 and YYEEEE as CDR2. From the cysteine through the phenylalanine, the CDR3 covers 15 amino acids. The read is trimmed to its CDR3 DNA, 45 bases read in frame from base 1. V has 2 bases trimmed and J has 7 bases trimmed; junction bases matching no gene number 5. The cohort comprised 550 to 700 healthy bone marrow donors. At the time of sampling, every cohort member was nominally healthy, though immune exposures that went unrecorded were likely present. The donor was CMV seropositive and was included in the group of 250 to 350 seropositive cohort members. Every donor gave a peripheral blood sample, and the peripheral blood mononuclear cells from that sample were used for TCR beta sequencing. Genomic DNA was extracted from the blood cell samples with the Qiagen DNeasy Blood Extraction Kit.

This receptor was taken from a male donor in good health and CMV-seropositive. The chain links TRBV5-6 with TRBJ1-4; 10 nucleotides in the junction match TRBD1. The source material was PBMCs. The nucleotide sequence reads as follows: TGTGCCAGCAGCTTCTTTGGGACAGGGGTTGAAAAACTGTTTTTT. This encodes CASSFFGTGVEKLFF. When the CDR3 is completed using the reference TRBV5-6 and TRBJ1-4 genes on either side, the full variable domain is DAGVTQSPTHLIKTRGQQVTLRCSPKSGHDTVSWYQQALGQGPQFIFQYYEEEERQRGNFPDRFSGHQFPNYSSELNVNALLLGDSALYLCASSFFGTGVEKLFFGSGTQLSVL.